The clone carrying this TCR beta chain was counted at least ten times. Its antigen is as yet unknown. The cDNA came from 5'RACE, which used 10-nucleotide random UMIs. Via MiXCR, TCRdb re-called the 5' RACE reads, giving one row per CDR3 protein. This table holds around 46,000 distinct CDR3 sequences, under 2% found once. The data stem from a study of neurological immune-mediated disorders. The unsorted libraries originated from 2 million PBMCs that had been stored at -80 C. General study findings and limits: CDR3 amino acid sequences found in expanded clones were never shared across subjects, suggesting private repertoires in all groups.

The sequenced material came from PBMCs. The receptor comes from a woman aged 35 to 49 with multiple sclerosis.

CDR3 amino acids: CAISESAAGSSYNEQFF. CDR3 coding DNA: TGTGCCATCAGTGAGTCGGCGGCGGGGAGCTCCTACAATGAGCAGTTCTTC. This sequence joins TRBV10-3 and TRBJ2-1, with a weak D call TRBD2 (6 bases). The CDR3 contains 17 residues. In germline, CDR1 is ENHRY, CDR2 SYGVKD. V lost 0 bases and J lost 0, with 12 bases in between.